The rows below give T cell receptor beta chains drawn from one sample of a study of PD-1 blockade in mismatch repair-deficient tumors. The protocol was immunoSEQ multiplex PCR, while the TCRdb copy is restricted to in-frame clones and leaves out a portion. The sample has some 120,000 clones; approximately 91% are singletons. This material consisted of peripheral blood, taken 70 to 72 weeks after starting pembrolizumab. These receptors originate from an adult with mismatch repair-deficient cancer. The CDR3 runs from the conserved cysteine through the conserved F or W. D genes are given only for firm matches. For some rows the clone size is stated as once, few or many, or as a class when expanded; others skip it.

J: TRBJ1-5
size: .
V: TRBV19
D: .
DNA: TGTGCCAGTAGTATGGCGCAGCCCCATCAGCCCCAGCATTTT
CDR3: CASSMAQPHQPQHF

J: TRBJ2-3
size: .
V: TRBV28
D: TRBD2
DNA: TGTGCCAGCGTGGGACTTACGGGACTAGCGGGTCCTGGGGGCTATACGCAGTATTTT
CDR3: CASVGLTGLAGPGGYTQYF

J: TRBJ1-5
size: .
V: TRBV28
D: .
DNA: TGTGCCAGCAGTCCGGGGGGGACTAATCAGCCCCAGCATTTT
CDR3: CASSPGGTNQPQHF

J: TRBJ2-7
size: .
V: TRBV27
D: .
DNA: TGTGCCAGCAGTTTTTTTAGGGGGTACGAGCAGTACTTC
CDR3: CASSFFRGYEQYF

J: TRBJ1-2
size: few
V: TRBV13
D: .
DNA: TGTGCCAGCAGCCTCGGAGGACGGATCTATGGCTACACCTTC
CDR3: CASSLGGRIYGYTF

J: TRBJ2-7
size: .
V: TRBV30
D: .
DNA: TGTGCCTGGGGGCCGGGCTATACATACGAGCAGTACTTC
CDR3: CAWGPGYTYEQYF

J: TRBJ2-7
size: .
V: TRBV7-2
D: TRBD2
DNA: TGTGCCAGCAGCTCGGGACTAGTGCGCTACGAGCAGTACTTC
CDR3: CASSSGLVRYEQYF

J: TRBJ2-1
size: .
V: TRBV4-2
D: .
DNA: TGTGCCAGCAGCCAAGGCTCCGGTGGTTCCTACAATGAGCAGTTCTTC
CDR3: CASSQGSGGSYNEQFF

J: TRBJ2-7
size: few
V: TRBV7-9
D: .
DNA: TGTGCCAGCGGGGATCTAAACTACGAGCAGTACTTC
CDR3: CASGDLNYEQYF

J: TRBJ2-5
size: few
V: TRBV5-1
D: TRBD1
DNA: TGCGCCAGCAGCGCCGGGACAGGGGGCGGGCAAGAGACCCAGTACTTC
CDR3: CASSAGTGGGQETQYF

J: TRBJ1-2
size: few
V: TRBV5-4
D: .
DNA: TGTGCCAGCAGCTTGGGGTGGGTGGCAGGCCGCTTAGGAGGCTACACCTTC
CDR3: CASSLGWVAGRLGGYTF

J: TRBJ2-2
size: .
V: TRBV29-1
D: TRBD2
DNA: TGCAGCGTTTCCCTAGCGGGAGTGGGCACCGGGGAGCTGTTTTTT
CDR3: CSVSLAGVGTGELFF

J: TRBJ2-1
size: .
V: TRBV9
D: .
DNA: TGTGCCAGCAGCGTAAGTCCGGGATCGAATGAGCAGTTCTTC
CDR3: CASSVSPGSNEQFF

J: TRBJ2-5
size: .
V: TRBV4-1
D: .
DNA: TGCGCCAGCAGCCCCGAACAAGGGGGGACCCAAGAGACCCAGTACTTC
CDR3: CASSPEQGGTQETQYF

J: TRBJ2-5
size: .
V: TRBV4-1
D: .
DNA: TGCGCCAGCAGCCAACTGGGGGAGACCCAGTACTTC
CDR3: CASSQLGETQYF

J: TRBJ2-1
size: .
V: TRBV19
D: .
DNA: TGTGCCAGTATTACCGGGATCACAATCCTCTACAATGAGCAGTTCTTC
CDR3: CASITGITILYNEQFF

J: TRBJ2-1
size: .
V: TRBV10-3
D: TRBD2
DNA: TGTGCCATCAGACTAGCGGGAGACGAACACAATGAGCAGTTCTTC
CDR3: CAIRLAGDEHNEQFF

J: TRBJ2-1
size: .
V: TRBV7-9
D: .
DNA: TGTGCCAGCAGCTTAGCCTTTAAGGAGCAGTTCTTC
CDR3: CASSLAFKEQFF

J: TRBJ1-1
size: .
V: TRBV29-1
D: .
DNA: TGCAGCGTTCGTCCCGGGGGAACTGAAGCTTTCTTT
CDR3: CSVRPGGTEAFF

J: TRBJ1-1
size: .
V: TRBV4-3
D: TRBD1
DNA: TGCGCCAGCAGCCAAGCCGGGACAGGGGGTGCCTCGGACACTGAAGCTTTCTTT
CDR3: CASSQAGTGGASDTEAFF

J: TRBJ2-7
size: .
V: TRBV5-4
D: .
DNA: TGTGCCAGCAGCTTGGCTGGGGGCGGGGAGTACGAGCAGTACTTC
CDR3: CASSLAGGGEYEQYF

J: TRBJ2-1
size: .
V: TRBV4-3
D: .
DNA: TGCGCCAGCAGCCAGGACCTAGCGAGAATCTACAATGAGCAGTTCTTC
CDR3: CASSQDLARIYNEQFF

J: TRBJ2-1
size: .
V: TRBV28
D: .
DNA: TGTGCCAGCAGTGAATTGACTAGTATGTCCTACAATGAGCAGTTCTTC
CDR3: CASSELTSMSYNEQFF

J: TRBJ2-2
size: .
V: TRBV19
D: .
DNA: TGTGCCAGTAGTCTCCGGGTCCCTTACACCGGGGAGCTGTTTTTT
CDR3: CASSLRVPYTGELFF

J: TRBJ2-2
size: .
V: TRBV7-6
D: TRBD2
DNA: TGTGCCAGCAGCCCACAAGAGGGACTAGCGGGAAGGCCCGGGGAGCTGTTTTTT
CDR3: CASSPQEGLAGRPGELFF

J: TRBJ2-5
size: .
V: TRBV19
D: TRBD2
DNA: TGTGCCAGTAGTATTAGCGGGAGAGAGACCCAGTACTTC
CDR3: CASSISGRETQYF

J: TRBJ2-7
size: .
V: TRBV11-2
D: .
DNA: TGTGCCAGCACTAGCGCGGTCTACGAGCAGTACTTC
CDR3: CASTSAVYEQYF

J: TRBJ2-1
size: .
V: TRBV5-1
D: TRBD2
DNA: TGCGCCAGCAGCTCGGGAGCGGGAGAACACAATGAGCAGTTCTTC
CDR3: CASSSGAGEHNEQFF

J: TRBJ2-5
size: .
V: TRBV27
D: TRBD2
DNA: TGTGCCAGCAGTCAGGGGACTAGCGGACAAGAGACCCAGTACTTC
CDR3: CASSQGTSGQETQYF

J: TRBJ2-1
size: .
V: TRBV23-1
D: .
DNA: TGCGCCAGCAGTCAACCTAAGCGGGTTAGGAATGAGCAGTTCTTC
CDR3: CASSQPKRVRNEQFF

J: TRBJ1-2
size: .
V: TRBV6-1
D: .
DNA: TGTGCCAGCAGTGAAAGGGGGACGAGGGGTGGCTACACCTTC
CDR3: CASSERGTRGGYTF

J: TRBJ2-7
size: .
V: TRBV6-1
D: .
DNA: TGTGCCAGCAGTGAACCGGGTTACGAGCAGTACTTC
CDR3: CASSEPGYEQYF

J: TRBJ2-1
size: .
V: TRBV27
D: TRBD1
DNA: TGTGCCAGCAGTCCCGGGACAGGGGCCTACAATGAGCAGTTCTTC
CDR3: CASSPGTGAYNEQFF

J: TRBJ2-7
size: few
V: TRBV11-3
D: .
DNA: TGTGCCAGCAGCCCAATAGGGGTCTACGAGCAGTACTTC
CDR3: CASSPIGVYEQYF

J: TRBJ2-7
size: .
V: TRBV5-1
D: .
DNA: TGCGCCAGCGGCATGGCAGGAGGCTCCTACGAGCAGTACTTC
CDR3: CASGMAGGSYEQYF

J: TRBJ1-2
size: .
V: TRBV4-3
D: .
DNA: TGCGCCAGCAGCCAAGACCCAGGTTCTCTCTATGGCTACACCTTC
CDR3: CASSQDPGSLYGYTF

J: TRBJ2-2
size: .
V: TRBV11-2
D: .
DNA: TGTGCCAGCAGCTTCGGTGGGACTTACACCGGGGAGCTGTTTTTT
CDR3: CASSFGGTYTGELFF

J: TRBJ2-7
size: .
V: TRBV7-9
D: .
DNA: TGTGCCAGCAGCTTAGAAGGTTGGGTAGATGGATCCTACGAGCAGTACTTC
CDR3: CASSLEGWVDGSYEQYF

J: TRBJ2-7
size: .
V: TRBV9
D: .
DNA: TGTGCCAGCAGCGTAGAGGGGGGGACCTACGAGCAGTACTTC
CDR3: CASSVEGGTYEQYF